This entry is about one T cell receptor (beta chain). This clonotype occurred a few times. Its cognate antigen has yet to be identified. No base quality values were provided; no much bigger clone lies one nucleotide off. This sample is part of a study of blood T cells in healthy people across ages (dated by TCRdb to between 2014 and 2017). In the study overall: Template switching captured roughly one uniquely barcoded TCR beta cDNA molecule per two T cells in model experiments. The study measured age-related changes in TCR beta repertoire diversity using deep sequencing normalized with unique cDNA molecular identifiers. The donors were split into four age groups: young (average around 15 years), middle-aged (about 40), aged (about 56) and long-lived (roughly 77). To avoid experimental bias, donors of different ages were distributed randomly across sequencing lanes. Using the same blood draw, the study looked at two additional independent replicas of 1 million unique cDNA reads for two donors, one aged 18 to 30 and the other aged 80 or older. Overall results and qualifications from the work: Observed TCR beta diversity per million T cells fell roughly linearly with age, and a significant reduction was already apparent by age roughly 40. A strong correlation was found between observed TCR beta diversity and the percentage of naive T cells measured by flow cytometry. Donor CMV infection status was unknown, potentially confounding age-related changes in expanded clonotypes. Total diversity estimates from one million sequenced T cells were considered lower bounds and underestimates. The long-lived group showed more naive CD4+ T cells, fewer expanded clones and increased TCR diversity than the aged group, suggesting age selection. Since profiling was done on bulk unsorted PBMCs, naive and antigen-experienced compartments could not be conclusively compared.

The library was prepared using 5' RACE. Sequenced on an Illumina HiSeq 2500. The second PCR ran for about 7 to 11 cycles and used a J-beta primer mix along with a sample-barcoded 5' primer. A unique molecular identifier was introduced onto each TCR beta cDNA molecule by a template-switch 5' adaptor carrying 12 random nucleotides. Each sample yielded at least 2.5 million CDR3-containing paired-end reads. First-strand cDNA was synthesized from all RNA with the Mint cDNA synthesis kit, primed by a TRBC-specific oligonucleotide. After uracil-DNA glycosylase treatment, a first 18-cycle PCR used universal primers M1SS and BC2_uni_R on all cDNA. In the paper's pipeline: For normalization, 1 million high-quality reads, each with a distinct molecular identifier, were randomly selected from each sample. Reads with shared molecular identifiers were discarded instead of being binned into consensus sequences. CDR3 identification, clonotype clustering and error correction used MiTCR with a Q25 quality threshold and the strictest error-elimination algorithm. A nonparametric unseen species model with Euler transformation was used to estimate a lower bound on total TCR beta diversity. The public reads were reanalyzed by TCRdb: fastp trimming at Q25, MiXCR alignment, in-frame beta chains only. Rows matching on CDR3 protein sequence are summarized as one entry with the most common DNA and genes. These V and J calls derive from TCRdb rather than the authors' analysis. Across this sample there are roughly 800,000 distinct CDR3 sequences, with approximately 55% seen only once. The top ten clones comprise approximately 41% of the sample.

The donors were 40 or so Caucasian individuals from Russia, aged 6 to 90 years, who were systemically healthy. Approximately 11 milliliters of peripheral blood were drawn from each donor into EDTA-treated Vacutainer tubes. Ficoll-Paque density-gradient centrifugation was used to isolate PBMCs, with at least 6.5 million obtained per sample. Total RNA, at least 5 micrograms per sample, was extracted from PBMCs with Trizol reagent. The percentages of naive CD45RAhigh/CD27high T cells were determined by flow cytometry on a PBMC aliquot from every donor. The source is an elderly man in good health. The material sequenced was blood.

The nucleotide sequence reads TGCGCCAGCAGCCCTGGACTAGCGGAGTCTAGCACAGATACGCAGTATTTT. It codes for CASSPGLAESSTDTQYF. Recombination joined TRBV5-1 with TRBJ2-3, with 10 bases in between that match TRBD2. V ends up 4 bases short and J 0 bases short, with an unmatched junction base count of 8. Counted from cysteine to phenylalanine, this CDR3 has 17 amino acids. Solely the CDR3 DNA is kept, with 51 bases framed from the first base. From a lookup of the germline V gene, CDR1 and CDR2 are SGHRS and YFSETQ.